The 19 T cell receptor beta chains below come from one sample, sequenced in a study of blood T cell repertoires in COVID-19. Produced via immunoSEQ multiplex PCR; TCRdb's table is partial and in-frame only. Counted here are 100,000 to 150,000 clones, over 75% occurring once; the ten biggest clones make up roughly 1.2%. Sequencing input: peripheral blood. All receptors come from a woman aged 80 or over with acute or convalescent COVID-19.

The V call is TRBV4-1, the J call TRBJ1-1, with 7 nucleotides matching TRBD1. The junction had 7 bases not matched to a gene; V was cut back by 2 bases and J by 1 base. This CDR3 comprises 16 residues. The germline V gene encodes CDR1 MGHRA and CDR2 YSYEKL. CDR3 protein: CASSQRFQGGNTEAFF. As DNA, the CDR3 is TGCGCCAGCAGCCAAAGGTTCCAGGGGGGGAACACTGAAGCTTTCTTT.

V gene TRBV18 combines with J gene TRBJ1-3; D is ambiguous. CDR1 and CDR2 (germline): KGHSH, LQKENI. Trimming took 2 bases from V and 0 from J, leaving 17 bases between them. The CDR3 loop spans 18 amino acids. CDR3 nucleotide sequence: TGTGCCAGCTCACCATCAACCAGCGACCCGGTCTCTGGAAACACCATATATTTT. This encodes CASSPSTSDPVSGNTIYF.

The V gene is TRBV5-4, the J gene TRBJ1-1; tentatively, D is TRBD1 (5 bases). The V end was cut by 4 bases, the J end by 7 bases, with 17 bases between. Germline assignment: CDR1 SGHNT and CDR2 YYREEE (reference sequence). The CDR3 has 14 residues. The CDR3 sequence is CASSQSGPRREAFF. CDR3 DNA sequence: TGTGCCAGCAGCCAATCAGGGCCACGGCGTGAAGCTTTCTTT.

The V and J genes are TRBV7-9 and TRBJ2-3, with 7 bases lining up with TRBD1. V dropped 5 bases and J dropped 6; count of bases not matched to a gene: 5. The CDR3 loop spans 13 amino acids. Germline-derived CDR1 and CDR2 are SEHNR and FQNEAQ (reference sequence). The CDR3 spells CASSQGGRDTQYF. CDR3 DNA: TGTGCCAGCAGCCAAGGGGGCAGGGATACGCAGTATTTT.

This clone has more than one count but fewer than ten. The chain links TRBV5-5 to TRBJ2-7; weak D call: TRBD1 (6 bases). The CDR3 is 12 amino acids. Trimming took off 4 bases at V and 7 bases at J, with 12 bases between the two ends. Germline V gene sequence: CDR1 SGHKS, CDR2 YYEKEE (reference sequence). This chain's CDR3 is CASSLRTAEQYF. For the CDR3, the DNA is TGTGCCAGCAGCCTCCGGACAGCTGAGCAGTACTTC.

The J gene is TRBJ2-4, the V gene TRBV9; D is possibly TRBD2 (7 bases). The CDR3 totals 13 residues. Germline V gives CDR1 SGDLS, CDR2 YYNGEE. With 7 bases removed from V and 6 bases from J, the gap between germline ends came to 14 bases. The CDR3 region is CASSEGEGNIQYF. CDR3 nucleotides: TGTGCCAGCTCCGAGGGGGAGGGAAACATTCAGTACTTC.

This chain connects TRBV4-1 to TRBJ2-7; 12 bases line up with TRBD1. Unmatched junction bases numbered 10, after V lost 0 bases and J lost 7 bases. The CDR3 totals 17 residues. The germline V gene has CDR1 MGHRA and CDR2 YSYEKL. CDR3 residues: CASSQDFTGQGASEQYF. The CDR3 coding sequence is TGCGCCAGCAGCCAAGATTTTACGGGACAGGGGGCGTCTGAGCAGTACTTC.

The genes are TRBV11-2 and TRBJ2-1; 9 bases line up with TRBD2. CDR3 length: 15 residues. In germline, CDR1 is SGHAT, CDR2 FQNNGV. With 0 bases clipped from V and 6 bases from J, the junction kept 3 bases outside the gene matches. CDR3 sequence (DNA): TGTGCCAGCAGCTTAGATCGCGGGAGGGTCAATGAGCAGTTCTTC. Its protein is CASSLDRGRVNEQFF.

This chain connects TRBV6-5 to TRBJ1-1; TRBD1 is a possible D gene (5 bases). V was pared by 8 bases and J by 5 bases, with 21 bases between. CDR1 is MNHEY and CDR2 is SVGAGI in the germline V gene. This CDR3 comprises 15 residues. The CDR3 protein is CASEHGLRVRTEAFF. Here the CDR3 DNA reads TGTGCCAGCGAGCATGGCCTCAGGGTGAGGACTGAAGCTTTCTTT.

The chain has TRBV7-2 and TRBJ2-6, with 11 bases that match TRBD1. The junction had 6 bases not matched to a gene; V was cut back by 5 bases and J by 3 bases. Germline CDR1 is SGHTA and CDR2 is FQGNSA. This CDR3 spans 17 amino acids. CDR3 residues: CASSPGTGGGGANVLTF. The DNA for the CDR3 is TGTGCCAGCAGCCCTGGGACAGGGGGTGGTGGGGCCAACGTCCTGACTTTC.

The chain links TRBV7-2 to TRBJ2-5; 11 nucleotides match TRBD1. CDR3 size: 15 residues. V shed 1 base, J shed 6 bases, and the junction held 4 bases outside the gene matches. The germline V gene encodes CDR1 SGHTA and CDR2 FQGNSA. In DNA, the CDR3 is TGTGCCAGCAGCTTAGGGACAGGGGGCGCGAAGACCCAGTACTTC. Its translation: CASSLGTGGAKTQYF.

The V gene is TRBV5-1, the J gene TRBJ1-1, with D possibly being TRBD1 (6 bases). Germline lookup yields CDR1 SGHRS and CDR2 YFSETQ. CDR3 size: 15 residues. Trimming pared 4 bases from V and 0 bases from J, leaving 13 bases between. The DNA for the CDR3 is TGCGCCAGCAGCCTGTTACAGGGAATGAACACTGAAGCTTTCTTT. This translates into CASSLLQGMNTEAFF.

The genes are TRBV19 and TRBJ2-7; D might be TRBD1 (6 bases). This CDR3 has 15 residues. The germline V gene has CDR1 LNHDA and CDR2 SQIVND (reference sequence). V gave up 1 base and J gave up 6 bases, with 16 bases separating them. The CDR3 spells CASSIAPGDVREQYF. In nucleotides, the CDR3 is TGTGCCAGTAGTATAGCCCCAGGGGACGTGCGCGAGCAGTACTTC. Full variable domain (missing parts from reference TRBV19 and TRBJ2-7): DGGITQSPKYLFRKEGQNVTLSCEQNLNHDAMYWYRQDPGQGLRLIYYSQIVNDFQKGDIAEGYSVSREKKESFPLTVTSAQKNPTAFYLCASSIAPGDVREQYFGPGTRLTVT.

This clone was recorded once. The CDR3 region is CASSLAIGQSTDTQYF. The DNA for the CDR3 is TGTGCCAGCAGCTTAGCGATCGGACAGAGCACAGATACGCAGTATTTT. The rearrangement joins TRBV7-9 to TRBJ2-3, with D possibly matching TRBD1 (6 bases). The CDR3 spans 16 residues. Germline lookup yields CDR1 SEHNR and CDR2 FQNEAQ (reference sequence). V dropped 0 bases and J dropped 0 bases, with 10 bases sitting between them.

In this sample, this clone turned up once. The CDR3 here is CASSTSGSPGPYEQYF. CDR3 nucleotides: TGTGCCAGTAGTACTAGCGGGAGTCCCGGGCCCTACGAGCAGTACTTC. This chain uses TRBV19 with TRBJ2-7; 10 positions match TRBD2. This CDR3 contains 16 residues. V shed 4 bases, J shed 2 bases, and the junction held 8 bases outside the gene matches. The germline gives CDR1 LNHDA, CDR2 SQIVND (reference sequence).

The sample holds one count of this clone. The V call is TRBV28, the J call TRBJ2-2; maybe TRBD2 (5 bases). Germline V gene lookup returns CDR1 MDHEN and CDR2 SYDVKM. Trimming pared 4 bases from V and 5 bases from J, leaving 14 bases between. This CDR3 has 15 amino acids. The CDR3 protein is CASSSLGRGTGELFF. In DNA form, the CDR3 reads TGTGCCAGCAGTTCCCTTGGACGAGGGACCGGGGAGCTGTTTTTT.

This clone was counted a single time. The chain recombines TRBV7-9 with TRBJ1-1, with 8 positions matching TRBD1. V lost 9 bases to trimming and J lost 7 bases; unmatched junction nucleotides: 4. This CDR3 spans 11 amino acids. Germline V gives CDR1 SEHNR, CDR2 FQNEAQ (reference sequence). The CDR3 spells CASQGALEAFF. Written as DNA, the CDR3 is TGTGCCAGTCAGGGGGCCCTTGAAGCTTTCTTT.

The chain uses TRBV18 and TRBJ2-3; 7 nucleotides line up with TRBD2. Per germline, CDR1 KGHSH and CDR2 LQKENI. Trimming at V came to 6 bases and at J to 5 bases, leaving 17 bases not matched to a gene. This CDR3 region has 17 residues. Here the CDR3 DNA reads TGTGCCAGCTCCGACGATGTGGGAGGGCCAGAAGGAGATACGCAGTATTTT. Amino acid sequence: CASSDDVGGPEGDTQYF.

The chain links TRBV4-1 to TRBJ1-5; 8 bases match TRBD1. This CDR3 is built from 17 residues. From germline, CDR1 is MGHRA and CDR2 YSYEKL. V lost 2 bases and J lost 4; bases outside the gene matches: 10. This CDR3 is CASSQRAAGTGNQPQHF. DNA of the CDR3: TGCGCCAGCAGCCAACGTGCAGCCGGGACAGGTAATCAGCCCCAGCATTTT.